This TCR beta chain was obtained from a study of low-dose radiotherapy and immunotherapy resistance in tumors. Study in general: On an every-two-weeks schedule, patients received intravenous nivolumab 240 mg, along with ipilimumab 1 mg/kg every six weeks.

Time point of the sample: before trial treatment. Germline lookup yields CDR1 SEHNR and CDR2 FQNEAQ (reference sequence). This CDR3 is 14 amino acids long. V dropped 3 bases and J dropped 9 bases, with 12 bases sitting between them. Primers targeting TRAV and TRBV primed first-strand cDNA, covering alpha and beta chains. Using a constant-region primer together with a V-primer adapter, TCRs were subjected to around 20 PCR cycles of amplification. TCRdb analysed the reads with MiXCR anew, one entry per CDR3 protein. This table has 64,000 or so distinct CDR3 sequences, around 32% appearing once. This clonotype was found many times.

The receptor comes from a female donor with ovarian cancer. The chain is built from TRBV7-9 and TRBJ1-6, with D maybe TRBD1 (5 bases). This sample comprised PBMCs, obtained before treatment. CDR3 region: CASSFGTGASPLHF. As DNA, the CDR3 is TGTGCCAGCAGCTTCGGGACCGGGGCTTCACCCCTCCACTTT. Together with reference TRBV7-9 and TRBJ1-6, the CDR3 gives the full variable domain: DTGVSQNPRHKITKRGQNVTFRCDPISEHNRLYWYRQTLGQGPEFLTYFQNEAQLEKSRLLSDRFSAERPKGSFSTLEIQRTEQGDSAMYLCASSFGTGASPLHFGNGTRLTVT.